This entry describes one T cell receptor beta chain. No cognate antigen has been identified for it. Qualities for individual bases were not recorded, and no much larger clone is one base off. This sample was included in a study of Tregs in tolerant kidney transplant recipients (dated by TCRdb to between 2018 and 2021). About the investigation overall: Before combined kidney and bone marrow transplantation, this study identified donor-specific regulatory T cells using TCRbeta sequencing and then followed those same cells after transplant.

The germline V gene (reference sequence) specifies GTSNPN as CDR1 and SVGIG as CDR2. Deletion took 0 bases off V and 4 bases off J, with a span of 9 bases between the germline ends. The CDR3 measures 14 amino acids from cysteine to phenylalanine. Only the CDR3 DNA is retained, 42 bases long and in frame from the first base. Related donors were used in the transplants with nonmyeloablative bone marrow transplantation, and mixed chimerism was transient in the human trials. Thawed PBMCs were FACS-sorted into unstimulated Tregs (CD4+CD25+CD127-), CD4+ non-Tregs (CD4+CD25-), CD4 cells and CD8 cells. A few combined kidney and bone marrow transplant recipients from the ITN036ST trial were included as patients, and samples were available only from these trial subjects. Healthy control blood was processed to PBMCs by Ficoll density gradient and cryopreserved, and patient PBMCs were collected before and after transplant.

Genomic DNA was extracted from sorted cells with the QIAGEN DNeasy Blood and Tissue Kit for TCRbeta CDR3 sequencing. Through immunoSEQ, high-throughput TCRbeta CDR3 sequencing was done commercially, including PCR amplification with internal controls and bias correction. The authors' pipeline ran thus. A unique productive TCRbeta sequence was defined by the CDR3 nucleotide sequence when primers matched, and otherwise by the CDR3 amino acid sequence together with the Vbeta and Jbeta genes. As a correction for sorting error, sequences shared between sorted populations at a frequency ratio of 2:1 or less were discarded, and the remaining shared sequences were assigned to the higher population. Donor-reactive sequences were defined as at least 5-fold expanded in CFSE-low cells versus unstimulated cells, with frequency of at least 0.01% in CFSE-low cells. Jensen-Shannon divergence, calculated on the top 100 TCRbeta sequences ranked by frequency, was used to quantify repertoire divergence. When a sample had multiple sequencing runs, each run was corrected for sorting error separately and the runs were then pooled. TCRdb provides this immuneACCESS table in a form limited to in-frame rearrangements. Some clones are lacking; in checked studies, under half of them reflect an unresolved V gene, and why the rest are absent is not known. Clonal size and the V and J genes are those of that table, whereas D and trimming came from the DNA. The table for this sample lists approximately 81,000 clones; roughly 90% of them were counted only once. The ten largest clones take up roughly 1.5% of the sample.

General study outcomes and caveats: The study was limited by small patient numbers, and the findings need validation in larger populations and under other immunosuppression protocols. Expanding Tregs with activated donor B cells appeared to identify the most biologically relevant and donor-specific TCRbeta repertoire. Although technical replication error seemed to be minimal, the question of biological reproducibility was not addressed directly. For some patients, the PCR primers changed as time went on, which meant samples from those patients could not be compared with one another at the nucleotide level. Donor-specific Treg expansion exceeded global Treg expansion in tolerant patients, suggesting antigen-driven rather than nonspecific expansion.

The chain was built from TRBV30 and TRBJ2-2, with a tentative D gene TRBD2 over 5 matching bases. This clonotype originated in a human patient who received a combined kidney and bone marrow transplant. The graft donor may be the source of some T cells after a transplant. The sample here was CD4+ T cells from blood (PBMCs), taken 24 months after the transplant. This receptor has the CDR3 CAWSVSGFTGELFF. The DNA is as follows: TGTGCCTGGAGTGTATCGGGATTCACCGGGGAGCTGTTTTTT.